This TCR beta chain was captured in a study of response to subunit inactivated influenza vaccine. This clonotype was counted a few times. Its antigen is not identified. Whole-study findings and limits: Few additional T cells are recruited per seasonal influenza vaccination, authors suggested.

Each CDR3 protein gets one entry after TCRdb re-called the RT-PCR reads with MiXCR. The profile shows roughly 170,000 distinct CDR3 sequences, around 9% of them singletons. The sequenced sample was non-naive T cells sorted from PBMCs, obtained on the day of vaccination. This TCR was recovered from a man aged 50-60 years who received an inactivated influenza vaccine.

In DNA form, the CDR3 reads TGTGCCAGCAGCCAAGAGGCTTTCACAGATACGCAGTATTTT. Amino acids: CASSQEAFTDTQYF. J is TRBJ2-3 and V is TRBV4-2, with D unresolved. The length of the CDR3 is 14 residues. Germline CDR1 reads LGHNA; CDR2 reads YNFKEQ. V was shortened by 0 bases and J by 2 bases, with 6 bases between the two germline ends.